The clone carrying this TCR beta chain is termed medium-sized. This record belongs to a study of blood T cell repertoires in COVID-19. Study-level information: Material from acute and convalescent COVID-19 was sourced from the United States, Italy and Spain. Sample material is recorded as cDNA or gDNA derived from T cells, B-cell-depleted T cells, or PBMCs.

The CDR3 is made up of 12 amino acids. V lost 2 bases to trimming and J lost 6 bases, with 4 bases between them. CDR1 and CDR2 from the germline V gene are MNHEY and SVGAGI. This table comes from immunoSEQ multiplex PCR, and its TCRdb copy is limited to in-frame clones, with some not included. The data contain 60,000 to 65,000 clones, roughly two thirds of them singletons. Those enrolled in Seattle joined during active infection and were followed longitudinally afterward. This TCR derives from a woman aged 70-85 years with COVID-19, enrolled during active disease. J is TRBJ2-2 and V is TRBV6-5; D remains unclear. Material: peripheral blood. CDR3 nucleotide sequence: TGTGCCAGCAGTTACGCGGCCGGGGAGCTGTTTTTT. Its translation is CASSYAAGELFF.